This T cell receptor (beta chain) was captured by sequencing in a study of T-cell memory formation after mild COVID-19. Turning to this clonotype: The target antigen is unknown.

TCRdb itself ran the 5' RACE reads through MiXCR, one entry per CDR3 protein. The sample lists hundreds of thousands of distinct CDR3 sequences; roughly 21% were seen once. The trim removed 0 bases at V and 4 bases at J, leaving 3 bases unmatched. This CDR3 comprises 15 residues. Germline CDR1 SGDLS, CDR2 YYNGEE. The study, taken as a whole, reports: There were some responding clones in pre-infection memory, which suggested that cross-reactive memory had joined.

The sequenced sample was PBMCs or a T cell subset sorted from them (not recorded which). This sequence originates from a man aged 18 to 30 who had mild COVID-19 (a few samples of this study predate the infection). Cell type and time point are not known. This rearrangement joins TRBV9 to TRBJ2-7, with TRBD1 matching 11 bases. CDR3: CASSVAGTGGYEQYV. The CDR3 DNA is TGTGCCAGCAGCGTAGCAGGGACAGGGGGTTACGAGCAGTACGTC.